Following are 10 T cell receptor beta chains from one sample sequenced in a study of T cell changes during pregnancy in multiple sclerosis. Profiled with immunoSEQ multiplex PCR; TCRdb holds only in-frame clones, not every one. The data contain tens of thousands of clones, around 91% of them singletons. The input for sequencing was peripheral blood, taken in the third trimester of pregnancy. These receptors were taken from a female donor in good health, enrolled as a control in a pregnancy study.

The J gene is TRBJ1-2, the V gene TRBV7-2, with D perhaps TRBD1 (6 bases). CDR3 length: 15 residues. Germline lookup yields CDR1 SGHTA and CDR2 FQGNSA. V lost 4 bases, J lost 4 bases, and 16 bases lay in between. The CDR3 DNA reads TGTGCCAGCAGCTCTCAATCCCGGGACATCTATGGCTACACCTTC. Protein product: CASSSQSRDIYGYTF.

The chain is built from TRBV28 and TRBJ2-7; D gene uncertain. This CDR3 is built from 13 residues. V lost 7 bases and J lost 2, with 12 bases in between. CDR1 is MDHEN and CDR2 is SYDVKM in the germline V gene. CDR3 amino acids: CASTMRETYEQYF. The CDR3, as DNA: TGTGCCAGCACCATGAGAGAGACCTACGAGCAGTACTTC.

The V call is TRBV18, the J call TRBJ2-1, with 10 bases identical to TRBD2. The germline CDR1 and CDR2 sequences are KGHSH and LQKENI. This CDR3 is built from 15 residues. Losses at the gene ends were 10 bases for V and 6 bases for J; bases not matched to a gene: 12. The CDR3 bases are TGTGCCACCACTGTAGCGGGGGGCCGGGTCAATGAGCAGTTCTTC. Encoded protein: CATTVAGGRVNEQFF. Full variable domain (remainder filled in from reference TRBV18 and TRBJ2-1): NAGVMQNPRHLVRRRGQEARLRCSPMKGHSHVYWYRQLPEEGLKFMVYLQKENIIDESGMPKERFSAEFPKEGPSILRIQQVVRGDSAAYFCATTVAGGRVNEQFFGPGTRLTVL.

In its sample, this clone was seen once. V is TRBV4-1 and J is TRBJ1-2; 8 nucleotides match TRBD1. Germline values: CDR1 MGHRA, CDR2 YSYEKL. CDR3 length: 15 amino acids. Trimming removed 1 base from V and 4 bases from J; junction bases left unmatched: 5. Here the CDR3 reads CASSQGPGQGYGYTF. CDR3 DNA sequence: TGCGCCAGCAGCCAAGGTCCTGGACAGGGCTATGGCTACACCTTC.

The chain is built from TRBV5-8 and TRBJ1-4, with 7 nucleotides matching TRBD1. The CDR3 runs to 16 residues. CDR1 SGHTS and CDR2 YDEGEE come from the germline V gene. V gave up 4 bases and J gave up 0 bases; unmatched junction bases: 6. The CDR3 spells CASSPGQPATNEKLFF. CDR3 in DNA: TGTGCCAGCAGCCCGGGACAGCCAGCAACTAATGAAAAACTGTTTTTT.

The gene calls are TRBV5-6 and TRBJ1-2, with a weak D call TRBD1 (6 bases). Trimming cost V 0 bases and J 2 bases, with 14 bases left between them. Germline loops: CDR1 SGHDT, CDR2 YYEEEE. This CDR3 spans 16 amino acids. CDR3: CASSLAGGALNYGYTF. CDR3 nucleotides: TGTGCCAGCAGCTTGGCCGGGGGGGCCCTCAACTATGGCTACACCTTC.

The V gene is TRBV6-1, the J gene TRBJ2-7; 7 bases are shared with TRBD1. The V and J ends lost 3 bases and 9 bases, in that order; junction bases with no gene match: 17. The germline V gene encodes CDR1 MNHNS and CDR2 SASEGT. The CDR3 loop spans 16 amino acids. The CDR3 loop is CASSDSGTAAPIGQYF. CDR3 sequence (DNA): TGTGCCAGCAGTGATTCCGGGACAGCTGCTCCTATAGGGCAGTACTTC.

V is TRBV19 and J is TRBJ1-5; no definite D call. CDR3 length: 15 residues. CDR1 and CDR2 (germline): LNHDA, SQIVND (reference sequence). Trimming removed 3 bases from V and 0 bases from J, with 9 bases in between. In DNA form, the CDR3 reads TGTGCCAGTAGTATTCGACAACTTAGCAATCAGCCCCAGCATTTT. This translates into CASSIRQLSNQPQHF.

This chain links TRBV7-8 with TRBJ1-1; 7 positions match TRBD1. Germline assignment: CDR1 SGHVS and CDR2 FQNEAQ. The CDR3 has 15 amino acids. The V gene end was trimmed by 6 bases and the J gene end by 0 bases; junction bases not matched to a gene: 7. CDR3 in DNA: TGTGCCAGCAGGGTTGACAGGGAAGTGAACACTGAAGCTTTCTTT. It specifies CASRVDREVNTEAFF.

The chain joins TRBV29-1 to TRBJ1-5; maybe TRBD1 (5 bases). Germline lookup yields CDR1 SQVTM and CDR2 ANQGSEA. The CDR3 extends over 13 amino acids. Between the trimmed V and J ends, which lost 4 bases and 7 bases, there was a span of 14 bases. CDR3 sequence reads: CSVGSRAGQPQHF. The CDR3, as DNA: TGCAGCGTTGGAAGCAGGGCAGGCCAGCCCCAGCATTTT. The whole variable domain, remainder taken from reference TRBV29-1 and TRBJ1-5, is SAVISQKPSRDICQRGTSLTIQCQVDSQVTMMFWYRQQPGQSLTLIATANQGSEATYESGFVIDKFPISRPNLTFSTLTVSNMSPEDSSIYLCSVGSRAGQPQHFGDGTRLSIL.